The present T cell receptor (beta chain) was sequenced within a study of T cell responses to AZD1222 COVID-19 vaccine. Findings of the study overall: Baseline antibody screening turned up just six or seven seropositive AZD1222 recipients. The donor group comprised mostly white British people and more females; the analysis possibly underestimated clonal diversity.

Turning to this clone: Its matching antigen is unknown.

The data were produced by immunoSEQ multiplex PCR, yet TCRdb's version contains in-frame clones alone and is incomplete. The sample records approximately 120,000 clones, about 88% being singletons. Germline V gene sequence: CDR1 SGHDT, CDR2 YYEEEE. Trimming stripped 4 bases from V and 7 bases from J, with 8 bases between. The CDR3 contains 12 residues. The chain uses TRBV5-6 and TRBJ2-2; D call uncertain. The sample was peripheral blood, taken on day 0 of AZD1222 vaccination. This receptor was taken from an adult in good health. CDR3: CASSPLGGELFF. CDR3 sequence (DNA): TGTGCCAGCAGCCCCCTGGGCGGGGAGCTGTTTTTT.